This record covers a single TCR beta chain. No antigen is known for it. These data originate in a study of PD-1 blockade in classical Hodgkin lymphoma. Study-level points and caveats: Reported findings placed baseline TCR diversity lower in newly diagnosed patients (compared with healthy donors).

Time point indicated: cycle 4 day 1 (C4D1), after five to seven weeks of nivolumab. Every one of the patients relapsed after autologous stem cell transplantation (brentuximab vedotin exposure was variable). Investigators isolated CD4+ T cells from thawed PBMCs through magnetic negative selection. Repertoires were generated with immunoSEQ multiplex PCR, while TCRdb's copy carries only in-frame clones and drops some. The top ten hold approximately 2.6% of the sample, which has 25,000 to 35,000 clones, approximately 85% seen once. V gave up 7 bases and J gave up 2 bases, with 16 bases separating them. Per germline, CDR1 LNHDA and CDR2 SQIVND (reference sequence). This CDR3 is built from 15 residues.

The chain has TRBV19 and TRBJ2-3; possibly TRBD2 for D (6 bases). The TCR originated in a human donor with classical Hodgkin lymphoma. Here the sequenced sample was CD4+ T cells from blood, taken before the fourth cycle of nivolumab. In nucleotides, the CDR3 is TGTGCCAGTACCACTACACCGGGGGACACAGATACGCAGTATTTT. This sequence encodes CASTTTPGDTDTQYF.